Below are 24 T cell receptor beta chains sequenced from a single sample in a study. TCRdb used MiXCR to reprocess the 5' RACE reads, holding one entry per CDR3 protein. The sample lists about 42,000 distinct CDR3 sequences, 30% occurring once. The specimen sequenced was tumor-infiltrating memory CD4+ T cells sorted from the breast tumor. Documented subset: memory CD4+ T cells, CD4+CD45RO+CD25-. These receptors were taken from a female donor with breast cancer.

The genes are TRBV7-2 and TRBJ2-1; D gene uncertain. CDR1 is SGHTA, CDR2 FQGNSA, per germline. This CDR3 has 14 residues. The ends were cut back, 5 bases at V and 9 bases at J, with 17 bases in the middle. CDR3 residues: CASSLSIEVGEQFF. The CDR3 bases are TGTGCCAGCAGCCTGAGCATAGAGGTGGGTGAGCAGTTCTTC.

This clonotype was seen ten or more times. The V and J genes are TRBV4-3 and TRBJ2-7; either TRBD1 or TRBD2 may supply D (5 bases each). Germline V gene data show CDR1 as LGHNA and CDR2 as YSLEER. The germline V and J ends were trimmed by 0 bases and 9 bases, with 15 bases remaining between them. The CDR3 is made up of 14 amino acids. The CDR3 reads CASSQDGDGRRQYF. CDR3 DNA sequence: TGCGCCAGCAGCCAAGATGGGGACGGCCGGAGGCAGTACTTC.

This clonotype has only a few counts. The chain links TRBV29-1 to TRBJ2-1; 13 nucleotides match TRBD2. After removal of 5 bases from V and 0 bases from J, the junction contained 7 bases not matched to a gene. Germline V gives CDR1 SQVTM, CDR2 ANQGSEA. The CDR3 spans 17 residues. For the CDR3, the DNA is TGCAGCGTTATGGGACTAGCGGGGTCTAGCTCCTACAATGAGCAGTTCTTC. Translation gives CSVMGLAGSSSYNEQFF.

At least ten counts were recorded for this clonotype. The genes are TRBV12-3 or TRBV12-4 and TRBJ2-3; 8 bases are a match to TRBD2. This CDR3 has 14 amino acids. V was pared by 7 bases and J by 0 bases, with 3 bases of the junction left unmatched. CDR3 nucleotide sequence: TGTGCCAGCAAAACTAGCGGAAGCACAGATACGCAGTATTTT. Amino acids: CASKTSGSTDTQYF.

The chain uses TRBV28 and TRBJ1-4; D perhaps matches TRBD1 (5 bases). The CDR3 contains 14 residues. The germline V and J ends were trimmed by 5 bases and 2 bases, with 9 bases remaining between them. Germline CDR1 is MDHEN and CDR2 is SYDVKM. This chain's CDR3 is CASSLGGTNEKLFF. In DNA form, the CDR3 reads TGTGCCAGCAGTCTGGGGGGGACTAATGAAAAACTGTTTTTT.

This sequence joins TRBV20-1 and TRBJ1-5; D remains unclear. Germline V gene data show CDR1 as DFQATT and CDR2 as SNEGSKA (reference sequence). CDR3 length equals 17 residues. The germline V and J ends were trimmed by 6 bases and 4 bases, with 25 bases remaining between them. The CDR3 region is CSAVETKVLWQNQPQHF. The CDR3, as DNA: TGCAGTGCCGTCGAGACAAAGGTGTTGTGGCAAAATCAGCCCCAGCATTTT.

V usage is TRBV29-1 and J usage is TRBJ2-3; 10 bases align to TRBD2. Germline V lookup: CDR1 SQVTM, CDR2 ANQGSEA. CDR3 length equals 15 residues. The ends lost 5 bases at V and 3 bases at J; junction bases unmatched: 8. The CDR3 DNA reads TGCAGCGTTCGTCCTAGCGGGAGTGGTACAGATACGCAGTATTTT. Translation: CSVRPSGSGTDTQYF.

The chain combines TRBV7-8 with TRBJ1-5, with D possibly being TRBD1 (6 bases). The germline CDR1 and CDR2 sequences are SGHVS and FQNEAQ. The CDR3 is made up of 14 amino acids. The V end lost 1 base, the J end lost 7 bases, and 11 bases lay between the germline ends. The CDR3 loop reads CASSLVLGAQPQHF. The CDR3 DNA sequence: TGTGCCAGCAGCTTAGTGTTGGGGGCCCAGCCCCAGCATTTT.

This clonotype was found a few times. This rearrangement joins TRBV12-3 or TRBV12-4 to TRBJ2-5; TRBD1 aligns across 8 bases. The CDR3 consists of 14 residues. Germline trimming cut 5 bases from V and 2 bases from J; bases unmatched to any gene: 4. CDR3 sequence: CASSKGQGQETQYF. DNA of the CDR3: TGTGCCAGCAGTAAAGGACAGGGACAAGAGACCCAGTACTTC.

There are many counts of this clonotype. V and J are TRBV4-2 and TRBJ2-2; 9 bases fit TRBD2. The V gene's germline CDR1 is LGHNA and CDR2 YNFKEQ. The CDR3 covers 16 residues. V trimming: 0 bases; J trimming: 1 base; junction bases outside the gene matches: 0. The CDR3 nucleotides are TGTGCCAGCAGCCAAGAAGCGGGAGGGAACACCGGGGAGCTGTTTTTT. Translation gives CASSQEAGGNTGELFF.

The chain joins TRBV7-2 to TRBJ2-5; 9 bases are shared with TRBD2. The CDR3 extends over 16 amino acids. The trim removed 1 base at V and 1 base at J, leaving 4 bases unmatched. Germline CDR1 SGHTA, CDR2 FQGNSA. In nucleotides, the CDR3 is TGTGCCAGCAGCTTAGACGGCGGGGGGGGCCAAGAGACCCAGTACTTC. It encodes CASSLDGGGGQETQYF.

This clonotype has ten or more counts. The chain couples TRBV29-1 to TRBJ1-5; possibly TRBD1 for D (6 bases). The CDR3 runs 14 residues. V was cut by 4 bases and J by 3 bases, with 13 bases left in between. From germline, CDR1 is SQVTM and CDR2 ANQGSEA. CDR3 DNA sequence: TGCAGCGTTGGTTCGGACAGCCTCAATCAGCCCCAGCATTTT. Translated, it gives CSVGSDSLNQPQHF.

This clonotype has more than one count but fewer than ten. The chain combines TRBV3-1 with TRBJ2-5, with 7 bases identical to TRBD2. Germline V lookup: CDR1 LGHDT, CDR2 YNNKEL (reference sequence). V lost 5 bases, J lost 2 bases, and 11 bases stayed unmatched. The CDR3 consists of 16 residues. DNA for the CDR3: TGTGCCAGCAGCTTCCGCGGGGGAGCCAAACAAGAGACCCAGTACTTC. Translating gives CASSFRGGAKQETQYF.

The table lists this clonotype with many counts. The chain joins TRBV4-1 to TRBJ1-6, with D unclear. This CDR3 has 14 residues. Germline CDR1 is MGHRA and CDR2 is YSYEKL. The germline V and J ends were trimmed by 6 bases and 7 bases, with 13 bases remaining between them. For the CDR3, the DNA is TGCGCCAGCAGAAAATTGACGGAGAATTCACCCCTCCACTTT. It yields the protein CASRKLTENSPLHF.

The gene calls are TRBV5-1 and TRBJ2-3; 7 positions match TRBD2. The CDR3 has 16 residues. J was trimmed by 2 bases and V by 7 bases; bases with no gene match: 13. Germline V CDR1 and CDR2: SGHRS, YFSETQ. The CDR3 DNA reads as TGCGCCAGCGGGATTGGGCCTAGCGGTTACACAGATACGCAGTATTTT. Protein product: CASGIGPSGYTDTQYF.

The table lists this clonotype with a few counts. The J gene is TRBJ2-3, the V gene TRBV5-1; 12 bases are shared with TRBD2. The ends lost 3 bases at V and 4 bases at J; junction bases unmatched: 6. The length of the CDR3 is 16 residues. Germline V gene sequence: CDR1 SGHRS, CDR2 YFSETQ. The CDR3 protein is CASSSLAGGRSDTQYF. CDR3 coding DNA: TGCGCCAGCAGCTCCCTAGCGGGGGGGCGCTCAGATACGCAGTATTTT.

The table lists this clonotype with many counts. The genes are TRBV6-5 and TRBJ2-7, with 9 nucleotides matching TRBD1. Germline-derived CDR1 and CDR2 are MNHEY and SVGAGI. V trimming: 5 bases; J trimming: 3 bases; junction bases outside the gene matches: 8. The CDR3 is 15 residues long. CDR3 nucleotide sequence: TGTGCCAGCAGTCCGGGACAGGGCCTCATCTACGAGCAGTACTTC. This gives the protein CASSPGQGLIYEQYF.

This clonotype was observed a handful of times. The chain combines TRBV20-1 with TRBJ2-3, with TRBD2 matching over 10 bases. This CDR3 has 13 amino acids. The germline CDR1 and CDR2 sequences are DFQATT and SNEGSKA (reference sequence). Trimming cost V 8 bases and J 5 bases; bases outside gene matches: 7. CDR3 sequence: CSTDRTSGDTQYF. CDR3 bases: TGCAGTACCGATCGGACTAGCGGAGATACGCAGTATTTT.

The chain couples TRBV5-1 to TRBJ1-5, with 11 bases that match TRBD1. Germline V lookup: CDR1 SGHRS, CDR2 YFSETQ. Unmatched junction bases numbered 2, after V lost 0 bases and J lost 6 bases. This CDR3 has 15 residues. CDR3 loop: CASSLGTGGTQPQHF. CDR3 nucleotides: TGCGCCAGCAGCTTGGGGACAGGGGGCACTCAGCCCCAGCATTTT.

This clonotype was found many times. The chain joins TRBV5-1 to TRBJ2-5; possible D gene TRBD2, 6 bases. The CDR3 contains 15 residues. Trimming removed 0 bases at V and 2 bases at J, with 11 bases between. The germline V gene encodes CDR1 SGHRS and CDR2 YFSETQ. The CDR3 coding sequence is TGCGCCAGCAGCTTGGAGGCTAGCGTACAAGAGACCCAGTACTTC. Translating gives CASSLEASVQETQYF.

The genes are TRBV27 and TRBJ2-1; 16 nucleotides agree with TRBD2. CDR3 length equals 15 residues. Per the germline V gene, CDR1 is MNHEY and CDR2 is SMNVEV (reference sequence). V lost 6 bases, J lost 9 bases, and 5 bases stayed unmatched. CDR3 nucleotides: TGTGCCAGCAGCCCCGGGACTAGCGGGAGGGGTGAGCAGTTCTTC. Translating it yields CASSPGTSGRGEQFF.

The gene calls are TRBV5-1 and TRBJ2-2; D is perhaps TRBD2 (6 bases). The CDR3 length is 17 residues. Looked up from germline, CDR1 is SGHRS and CDR2 is YFSETQ. The V end lost 1 base, the J end lost 6 bases, and 19 bases lay between the germline ends. In DNA, the CDR3 is TGCGCCAGCAGCTTGCCAACGGGAGTAGGGACGCCCGGGGAGCTGTTTTTT. It specifies CASSLPTGVGTPGELFF.

The chain links TRBV20-1 to TRBJ1-1; D call uncertain. The CDR3 runs 11 residues. Germline V CDR1 and CDR2: DFQATT, SNEGSKA (reference sequence). Trimming stripped 7 bases from V and 6 bases from J, with 12 bases between. CDR3 residues: CSGTGSAEAFF. CDR3 nucleotide sequence: TGCAGTGGGACCGGTAGTGCTGAAGCTTTCTTT.

The gene calls are TRBV4-2 and TRBJ2-7, with unresolved D. This CDR3 has 13 residues. V was pared by 3 bases and J by 6 bases, with 12 bases between. Germline V lookup: CDR1 LGHNA, CDR2 YNFKEQ. CDR3 protein: CASSQNQRAEQYF. CDR3 in DNA: TGTGCCAGCAGCCAGAATCAGCGCGCCGAGCAGTACTTC.